Ten or more counts support the clone carrying this T cell receptor (beta chain). Using its own MiXCR run on the 5' RACE reads, TCRdb lists one record per CDR3 protein. The sample has some 240,000 distinct CDR3 sequences; over 3% are singletons. This specimen belongs to a study of T cells after yellow fever vaccination. After removal of 5 bases from V and 8 bases from J, the junction contained 6 bases not matched to a gene. The CDR3 length is 14 residues. The chain combines TRBV12-3 or TRBV12-4 with TRBJ1-6; 7 nucleotides line up with TRBD1. The source of this sequence is a man aged 18 to 30 who received the YFV17D yellow fever vaccine. The sequencing used PBMCs, collected 15 days after the yellow fever booster vaccination. In DNA form, the CDR3 reads TGTGCCAGCAGTATATCAGACAGGGATTCACCCCTCCACTTT. It yields the protein CASSISDRDSPLHF.